This T cell receptor beta chain was observed in a study of response to subunit inactivated influenza vaccine. Study conclusions and caveats: Authors proposed each seasonal influenza vaccination draws in few new T cells.

TCRdb itself ran the RT-PCR reads through MiXCR, one entry per CDR3 protein. The data contain approximately 490,000 distinct CDR3 sequences, 6% to 9% of them singletons. Germline V gene lookup returns CDR1 MDHEN and CDR2 SYDVKM. The CDR3 contains 12 residues. Trimming stripped 4 bases from V and 5 bases from J, with 6 bases between. This clonotype was seen only a few times. What it recognizes is unknown. The material sequenced was PBMCs from blood, taken 23 to 25 months after vaccination. The sequence derives from a man in his fifties or sixties who received an inactivated influenza vaccine. The chain couples TRBV28 to TRBJ2-1; D gene unclear. The CDR3 DNA reads TGTGCCAGCAGTTCCAAGAACAATGAGCAGTTCTTC. Its protein product is CASSSKNNEQFF.